This T cell receptor (beta chain) was obtained from a study of early T cells in non-severe SARS-CoV-2 infection (dated by TCRdb to the early 2020s). Some background on the complete study: Because TCR sequencing relied on bulk RNA taken from unsorted whole blood, pairing of alpha and beta chains was not possible. Overall results and qualifications from the work: VDJdb matching was skewed toward anti-spike CD8 responses and likely underestimated virus-specific expansions, missing private and CD4 specificities.

Set within a cohort of healthcare workers in London, UK, this nested case-control study involved weekly PCR testing of nasopharyngeal swabs along with blood sampling. Between 23 and 31 March 2020, the week of the UK lockdown, healthcare workers were enrolled and then followed up weekly for as long as 16 weeks. To note about this clonotype: The antigen it recognizes is unknown. No base qualities exist here, and no much larger clone lies one base off it.

CDR1 and CDR2 are drawn from the germline V gene: MGHRA, YSYEKL. Taken from cysteine to phenylalanine, the CDR3 has 16 residues. Just CDR3 DNA is preserved here, 48 bases in frame from base 1. Trimming at the junction amounts to 0 bases on V and 2 bases on J, and the germline ends lie 13 bases apart. The method was 5' RACE. Sequencing was performed on a NextSeq 500. In the TCR library protocol, unique molecular identifiers were attached to individual cDNA molecules to correct for PCR bias and sequencing error. TCR alpha and beta chains were both sequenced, and the abundances of alpha and beta sequences in each sample were closely correlated with each other. The original pipeline was this. V gene, J gene and CDR3 annotation of TCR sequences was performed with Decombinator V4. Expanded TCRs were defined as changing significantly between any two time points under a Poisson model with p below 0.0001. TCR abundances were normalised to the total number of TCRs sequenced per sample and expressed as counts per million. TRAV1-2 paired with TRAJ12, TRAJ20 or TRAJ33 defined MAIT TCRs, while TRAV10 paired with TRAJ18 defined iNKT TCRs. VDJdb, accessed on 1 November 2021, was searched for TCRs annotated for CMV, EBV and SARS-CoV-2, and TCRs annotated for more than one antigen were excluded. TCRdb trimmed public reads at Q25 via fastp, called clones via MiXCR and kept in-frame beta chains. Here each entry gathers all rows of one CDR3 protein and keeps the most common genes and DNA. Here the V and J calls rest on TCRdb's processing, not on the authors' analysis. This sample has fewer than 85,000 distinct CDR3 sequences in its table, and roughly 15% of those were observed once. Roughly 12% of the sample belongs to the ten largest clones.

The sequencing input was whole blood. This chain joins TRBV4-1 to TRBJ1-2; perhaps TRBD1 is the D gene, with 5 bases matching. The sequence was collected from an adult who was a healthcare worker with PCR-confirmed SARS-CoV-2 infection or an uninfected control (not recorded which). DNA sequence: TGCGCCAGCAGCCAAGAGATGCAGGACACCAACTATGGCTACACCTTC. It translates as CASSQEMQDTNYGYTF.